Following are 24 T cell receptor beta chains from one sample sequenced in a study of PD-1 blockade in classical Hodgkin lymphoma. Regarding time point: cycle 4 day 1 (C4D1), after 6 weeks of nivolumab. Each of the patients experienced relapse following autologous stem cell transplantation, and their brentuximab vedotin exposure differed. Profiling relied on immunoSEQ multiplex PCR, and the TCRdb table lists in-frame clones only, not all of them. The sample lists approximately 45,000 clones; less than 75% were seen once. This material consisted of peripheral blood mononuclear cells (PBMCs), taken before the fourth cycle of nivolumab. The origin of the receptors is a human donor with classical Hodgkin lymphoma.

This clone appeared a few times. The CDR3 loop reads CASRGADTQYF. The CDR3 bases are TGTGCCAGCAGGGGGGCAGATACGCAGTATTTT. This chain joins TRBV6-1 and TRBJ2-3, with D perhaps assigned TRBD1 or TRBD2 (5 bases each). The CDR3 covers 11 residues. V was cut by 6 bases and J by 4 bases, with 5 bases left in between. CDR1 is MNHNS and CDR2 is SASEGT in the germline V gene.

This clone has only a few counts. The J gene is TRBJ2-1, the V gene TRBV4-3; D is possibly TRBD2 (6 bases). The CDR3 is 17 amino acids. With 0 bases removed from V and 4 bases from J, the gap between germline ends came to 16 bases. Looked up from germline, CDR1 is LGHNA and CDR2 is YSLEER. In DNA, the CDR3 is TGCGCCAGCAGCCAAGATTCTGAGGGAGGACCGTACAATGAGCAGTTCTTC. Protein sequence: CASSQDSEGGPYNEQFF.

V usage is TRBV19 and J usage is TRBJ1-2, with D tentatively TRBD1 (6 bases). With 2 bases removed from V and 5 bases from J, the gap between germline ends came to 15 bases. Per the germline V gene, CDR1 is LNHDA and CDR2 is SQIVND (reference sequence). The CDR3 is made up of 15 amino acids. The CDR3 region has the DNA TGTGCCAGTAGTATATCGGGGGCAGGGGCTTATGGCTACACCTTC. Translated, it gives CASSISGAGAYGYTF.

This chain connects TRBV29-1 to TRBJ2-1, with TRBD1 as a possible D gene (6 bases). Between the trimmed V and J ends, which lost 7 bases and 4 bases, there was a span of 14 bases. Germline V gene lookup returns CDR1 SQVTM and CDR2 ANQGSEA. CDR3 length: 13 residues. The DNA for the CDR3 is TGCAGCGCGGACCGGGACATTTACAATGAGCAGTTCTTC. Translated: CSADRDIYNEQFF.

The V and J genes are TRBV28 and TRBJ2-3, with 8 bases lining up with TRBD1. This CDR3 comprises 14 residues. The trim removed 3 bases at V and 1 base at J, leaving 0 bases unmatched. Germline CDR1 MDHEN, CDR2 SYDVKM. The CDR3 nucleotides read TGTGCCAGCAGTTTGACAGGGGGCACAGATACGCAGTATTTT. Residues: CASSLTGGTDTQYF.

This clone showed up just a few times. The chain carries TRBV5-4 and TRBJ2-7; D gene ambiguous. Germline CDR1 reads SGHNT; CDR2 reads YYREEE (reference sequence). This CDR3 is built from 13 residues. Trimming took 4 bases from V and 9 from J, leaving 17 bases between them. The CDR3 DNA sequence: TGTGCCAGCAGCCTGGATCGGCTGACGGGGCAGTACTTC. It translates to CASSLDRLTGQYF.

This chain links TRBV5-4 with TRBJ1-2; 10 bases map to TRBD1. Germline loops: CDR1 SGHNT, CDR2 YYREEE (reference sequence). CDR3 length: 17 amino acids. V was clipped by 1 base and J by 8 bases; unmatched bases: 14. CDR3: CASSLPRGQGKTGGYTF. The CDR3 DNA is TGTGCCAGCAGCTTGCCAAGGGGACAGGGGAAAACAGGGGGCTACACCTTC.

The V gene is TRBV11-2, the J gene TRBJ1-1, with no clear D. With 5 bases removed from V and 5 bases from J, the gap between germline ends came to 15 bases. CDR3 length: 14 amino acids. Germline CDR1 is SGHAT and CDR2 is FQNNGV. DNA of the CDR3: TGTGCCAGCAGCATTATGAATACGGGGACTGAAGCTTTCTTT. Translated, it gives CASSIMNTGTEAFF.

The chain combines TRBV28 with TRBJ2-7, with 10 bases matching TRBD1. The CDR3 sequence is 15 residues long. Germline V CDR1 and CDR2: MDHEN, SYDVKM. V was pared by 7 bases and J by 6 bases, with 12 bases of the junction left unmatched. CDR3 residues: CASKIEGTGVGEQYF. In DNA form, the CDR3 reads TGTGCCAGCAAAATTGAAGGGACAGGGGTTGGCGAGCAGTACTTC.

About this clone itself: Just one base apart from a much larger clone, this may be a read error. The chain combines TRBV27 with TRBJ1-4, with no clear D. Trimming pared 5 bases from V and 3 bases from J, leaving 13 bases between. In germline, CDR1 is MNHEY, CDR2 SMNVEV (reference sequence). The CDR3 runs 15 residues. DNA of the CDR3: TGTGCCAGCAGTCCCTCGGGCTTACCTAATGAAAAACTGTTTTTT. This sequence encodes CASSPSGLPNEKLFF.

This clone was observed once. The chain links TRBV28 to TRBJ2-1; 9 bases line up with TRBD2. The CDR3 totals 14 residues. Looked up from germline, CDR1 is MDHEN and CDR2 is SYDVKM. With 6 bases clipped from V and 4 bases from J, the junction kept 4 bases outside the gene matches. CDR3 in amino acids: CASRVAGGYNEQFF. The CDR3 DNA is TGTGCCAGCAGGGTGGCGGGAGGGTACAATGAGCAGTTCTTC.

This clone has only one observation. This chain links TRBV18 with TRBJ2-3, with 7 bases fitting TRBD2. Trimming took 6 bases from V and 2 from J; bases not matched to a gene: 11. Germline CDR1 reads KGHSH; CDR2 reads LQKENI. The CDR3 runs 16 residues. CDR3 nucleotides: TGTGCCAGCTCCCTGAGCGGGGTTTCCCTCACAGATACGCAGTATTTT. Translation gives CASSLSGVSLTDTQYF.

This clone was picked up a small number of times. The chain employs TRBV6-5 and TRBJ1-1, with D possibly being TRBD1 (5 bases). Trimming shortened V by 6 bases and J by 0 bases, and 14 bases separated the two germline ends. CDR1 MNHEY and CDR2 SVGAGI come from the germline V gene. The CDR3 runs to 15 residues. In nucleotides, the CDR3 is TGTGCCAGCAGACTACTTGCGGGGCTGAACACTGAAGCTTTCTTT. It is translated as CASRLLAGLNTEAFF.

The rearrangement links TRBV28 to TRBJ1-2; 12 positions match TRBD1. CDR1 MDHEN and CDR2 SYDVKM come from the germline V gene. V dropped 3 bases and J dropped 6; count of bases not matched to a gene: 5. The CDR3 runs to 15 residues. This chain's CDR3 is CASSFGDRGLNGYTF. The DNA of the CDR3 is TGTGCCAGCAGTTTCGGGGACAGGGGGCTTAATGGCTACACCTTC.

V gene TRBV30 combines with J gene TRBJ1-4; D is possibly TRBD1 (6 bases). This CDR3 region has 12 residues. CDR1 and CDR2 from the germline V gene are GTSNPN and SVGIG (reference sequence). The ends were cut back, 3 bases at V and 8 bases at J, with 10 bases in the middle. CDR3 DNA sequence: TGTGCCTGGAGCCCCAGGGGCGAAAAACTGTTTTTT. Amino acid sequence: CAWSPRGEKLFF. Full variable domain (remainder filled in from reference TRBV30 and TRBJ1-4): SQTIHQWPATLVQPVGSPLSLECTVEGTSNPNLYWYRQAAGRGLQLLFYSVGIGQISSEVPQNLSASRPQDRQFILSSKKLLLSDSGFYLCAWSPRGEKLFFGSGTQLSVL.

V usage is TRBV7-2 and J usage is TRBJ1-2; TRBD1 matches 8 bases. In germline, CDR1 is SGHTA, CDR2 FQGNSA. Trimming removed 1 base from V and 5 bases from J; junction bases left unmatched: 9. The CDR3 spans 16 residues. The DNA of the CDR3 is TGTGCCAGCAGCTTAGAGCAGGGGGCGGCAAGGTATGGCTACACCTTC. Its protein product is CASSLEQGAARYGYTF.

CDR3: CASSPAGQGTDTQYF. As DNA, the CDR3 is TGCGCCAGCAGCCCGGCGGGCCAGGGAACAGATACGCAGTATTTT. The chain joins TRBV4-3 to TRBJ2-3, with D perhaps matching TRBD1 or TRBD2 (5 bases each). Trimming took off 4 bases at V and 3 bases at J, with 14 bases between the two ends. CDR3 size: 15 residues. Germline lookup yields CDR1 LGHNA and CDR2 YSLEER.

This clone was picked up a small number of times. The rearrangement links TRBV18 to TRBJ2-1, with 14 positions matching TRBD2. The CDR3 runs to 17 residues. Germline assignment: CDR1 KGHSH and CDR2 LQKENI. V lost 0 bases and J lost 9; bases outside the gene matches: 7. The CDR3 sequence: CASSPPGLAGARGEQFF. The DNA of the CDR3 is TGTGCCAGCTCACCACCGGGACTAGCGGGGGCGAGGGGTGAGCAGTTCTTC.

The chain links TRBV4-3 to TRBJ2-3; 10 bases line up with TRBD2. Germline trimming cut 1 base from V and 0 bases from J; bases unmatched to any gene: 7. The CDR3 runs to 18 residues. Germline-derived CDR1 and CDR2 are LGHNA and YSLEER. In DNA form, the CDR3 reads TGCGCCAGCAGCCAAGCTCTAGCGGGGGCCTCTAGCACAGATACGCAGTATTTT. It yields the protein CASSQALAGASSTDTQYF.

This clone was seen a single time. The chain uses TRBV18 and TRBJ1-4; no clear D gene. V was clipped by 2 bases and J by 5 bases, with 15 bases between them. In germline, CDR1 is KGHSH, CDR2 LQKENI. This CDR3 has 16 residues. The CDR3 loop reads CASSPKQSVLNEKLFF. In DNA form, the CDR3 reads TGTGCCAGCTCACCAAAGCAATCCGTCTTAAATGAAAAACTGTTTTTT.

The CDR3 region has the DNA TGTGCCAGCAGCTCGGGACCGAACTACGAGCAGTACTTC. It specifies CASSSGPNYEQYF. V is TRBV7-9 and J is TRBJ2-7; the D gene could be TRBD1 or TRBD2 (5 bases each). Germline-derived CDR1 and CDR2 are SEHNR and FQNEAQ (reference sequence). CDR3 length: 13 amino acids. V was clipped by 4 bases and J by 3 bases, with 10 bases between them.

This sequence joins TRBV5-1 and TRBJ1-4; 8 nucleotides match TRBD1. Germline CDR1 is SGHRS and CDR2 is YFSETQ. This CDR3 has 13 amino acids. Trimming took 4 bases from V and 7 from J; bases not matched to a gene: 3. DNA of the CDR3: TGCGCCAGCAGCCCAGACAGGGGTGAAAAACTGTTTTTT. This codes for CASSPDRGEKLFF. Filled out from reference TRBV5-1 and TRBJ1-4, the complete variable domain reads KAGVTQTPRYLIKTRGQQVTLSCSPISGHRSVSWYQQTPGQGLQFLFEYFSETQRNKGNFPGRFSGRQFSNSRSEMNVSTLELGDSALYLCASSPDRGEKLFFGSGTQLSVL.

CDR3 coding DNA: TGTGCCAGCAGTCCTGGGACAGTGGGGAACATTCAGTACTTC. Translation: CASSPGTVGNIQYF. The chain employs TRBV6-6 and TRBJ2-4; 7 bases map to TRBD1. The trim removed 5 bases at V and 7 bases at J, leaving 8 bases unmatched. This CDR3 is built from 14 residues. Looked up from germline, CDR1 is MNHNY and CDR2 is SVGAGI (reference sequence).

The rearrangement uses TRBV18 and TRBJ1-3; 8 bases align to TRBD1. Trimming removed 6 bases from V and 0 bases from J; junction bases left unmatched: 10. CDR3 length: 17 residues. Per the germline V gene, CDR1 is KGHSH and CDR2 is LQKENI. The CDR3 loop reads CASSSPGTGGSGNTIYF. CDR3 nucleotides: TGTGCCAGCTCCTCTCCCGGGACAGGAGGCTCTGGAAACACCATATATTTT.